This T cell receptor beta chain was recorded in a study of blood T cell repertoires in COVID-19. As for the study in general: Acute and convalescent COVID-19 specimens originated in the United States, Italy and Spain. PBMCs, B-cell-depleted T cells, or T cells provided the cDNA or gDNA that made up the material.

Symptom resolution, clearance, or two negative PCRs marked the recovered donors of Cohort 3. In germline, CDR1 is MNHEY, CDR2 SMNVEV (reference sequence). V lost 0 bases and J lost 10; bases outside the gene matches: 4. The CDR3 totals 13 residues. This clone was observed a handful of times. Within the sample, other DNA sequences also encode this same CDR3. Measured with immunoSEQ multiplex PCR; TCRdb has only the in-frame clones, and not every one. The data show around 300,000 clones, with around nine tenths seen just once and over 4.5% held by the top ten. The receptor was derived from a man in his thirties or forties who had recovered from COVID-19. Input material: PBMCs or T cells enriched from blood (not recorded which). The V and J genes are TRBV27 and TRBJ1-1; 8 bases agree with TRBD1. CDR3 bases: TGTGCCAGCAGTTTATCGCAGGGGGCTGGAGCTTTCTTT. Translation: CASSLSQGAGAFF.